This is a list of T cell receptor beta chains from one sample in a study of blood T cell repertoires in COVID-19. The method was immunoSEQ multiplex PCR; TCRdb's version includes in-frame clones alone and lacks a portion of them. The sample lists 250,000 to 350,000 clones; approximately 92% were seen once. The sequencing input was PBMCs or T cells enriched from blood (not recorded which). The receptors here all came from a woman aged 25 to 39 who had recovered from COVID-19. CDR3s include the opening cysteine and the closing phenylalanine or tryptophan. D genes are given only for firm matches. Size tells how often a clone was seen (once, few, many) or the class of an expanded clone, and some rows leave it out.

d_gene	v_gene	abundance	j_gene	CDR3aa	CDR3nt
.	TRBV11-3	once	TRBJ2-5	CASSARDSASQYF	TGTGCCAGCAGCGCGCGGGACAGTGCGTCCCAGTACTTC
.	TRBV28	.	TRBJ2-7	CASSSGTTSYEQYF	TGTGCCAGCAGTTCTGGGACAACCTCCTACGAGCAGTACTTC
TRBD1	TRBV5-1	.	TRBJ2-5	CASSKGQGVEETQYF	TGCGCCAGCAGTAAGGGACAGGGAGTCGAAGAGACCCAGTACTTC
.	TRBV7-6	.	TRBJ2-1	CASSFVVGAEPHHNEQFF	TGTGCCAGCAGCTTCGTCGTGGGAGCCGAGCCCCACCACAATGAGCAGTTCTTC
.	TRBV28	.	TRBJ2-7	CASSLFLPGSYEQYF	TGTGCCAGCAGTTTATTCCTACCGGGTTCCTACGAGCAGTACTTC
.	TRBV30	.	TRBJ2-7	CAWKSVSGLAEQYF	TGTGCCTGGAAGTCCGTTTCGGGTTTAGCCGAGCAGTACTTC
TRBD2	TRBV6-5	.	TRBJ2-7	CASSPGLAGGDEQYF	TGTGCCAGCAGTCCTGGACTAGCGGGTGGCGACGAGCAGTACTTC
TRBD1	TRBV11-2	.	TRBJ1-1	CASSLAPQGLNTEAFF	TGTGCCAGCAGCTTGGCCCCACAGGGGTTGAACACTGAAGCTTTCTTT
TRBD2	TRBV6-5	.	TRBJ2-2	CASRRAGVSAGELFF	TGTGCCAGCAGGCGAGCGGGAGTGAGTGCCGGGGAGCTGTTTTTT
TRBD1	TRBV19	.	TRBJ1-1	CASSSGTEFVNTEAFF	TGTGCCAGTAGTTCGGGGACAGAATTCGTTAACACTGAAGCTTTCTTT
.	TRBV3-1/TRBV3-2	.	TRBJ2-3	CASSLGLSTDTQYF	TGTGCCAGCAGCCTCGGTCTTAGCACAGATACGCAGTATTTT
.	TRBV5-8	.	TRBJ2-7	CASSLYRKIEQYF	TGTGCCAGCAGCTTGTACAGGAAGATCGAGCAGTACTTC
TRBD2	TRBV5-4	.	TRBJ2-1	CASSLPRGAYNEQFF	TGTGCCAGCAGCCTTCCTCGGGGGGCCTACAATGAGCAGTTCTTC
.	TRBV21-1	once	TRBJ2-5	CASSKGAGIPQETQYF	TGTGCCAGCAGCAAAGGAGCGGGGATCCCGCAAGAGACCCAGTACTTC
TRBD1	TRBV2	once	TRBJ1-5	CASSVTGTQPQHF	TGTGCCAGCAGTGTGACAGGGACCCAGCCCCAGCATTTT
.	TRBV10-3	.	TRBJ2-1	CAISEKNGGPYNEQFF	TGTGCCATCAGTGAGAAGAACGGAGGACCCTACAATGAGCAGTTCTTC
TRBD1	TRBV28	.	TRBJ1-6	CASSGRSRQGADFLGFERYF	TGTGCCAGCAGTGGAAGGTCCCGACAGGGCGCTGATTTTTTGGGATTTGAAAGATACTTT
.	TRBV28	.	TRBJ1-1	CASTFGGAGSTEAFF	TGTGCCAGCACCTTCGGGGGGGCCGGGAGCACTGAAGCTTTCTTT
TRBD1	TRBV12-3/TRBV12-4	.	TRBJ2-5	CASSSGTVETQYF	TGTGCCAGCAGTTCCGGGACAGTAGAGACCCAGTACTTC
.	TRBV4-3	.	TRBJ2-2	CASSTTAAGVAGELFF	TGCGCCAGCAGTACCACAGCGGCGGGTGTGGCCGGGGAGCTGTTTTTT
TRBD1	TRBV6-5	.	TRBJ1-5	CASSTTGGVQPQHF	TGTGCCAGCAGCACGACAGGGGGCGTCCAGCCCCAGCATTTT
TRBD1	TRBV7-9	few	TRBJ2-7	CASSLRPDRVGDEQYF	TGTGCCAGCAGCTTACGGCCAGACAGGGTGGGGGACGAGCAGTACTTC
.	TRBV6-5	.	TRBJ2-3	CASSRGGVLDTQYF	TGTGCCAGCTCCCGAGGAGGGGTACTAGATACGCAGTATTTT
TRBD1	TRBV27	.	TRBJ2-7	CASSLTGGSDEQYF	TGTGCCAGCAGTTTAACAGGGGGTAGCGACGAGCAGTACTTC
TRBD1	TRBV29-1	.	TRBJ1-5	CSVVTGGNQPQHF	TGCAGCGTTGTGACAGGGGGCAATCAGCCCCAGCATTTT
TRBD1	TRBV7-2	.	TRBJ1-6	CASSVGQGGNSPLHF	TGTGCCAGCAGCGTCGGACAGGGAGGTAATTCACCCCTCCACTTT
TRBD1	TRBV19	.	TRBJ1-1	CASSTRDRGLTEAFF	TGTGCCAGTAGTACCCGGGACAGGGGGCTCACTGAAGCTTTCTTT
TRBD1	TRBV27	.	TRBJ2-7	CASRGQGHYEQYF	TGTGCCAGCAGGGGACAGGGACACTACGAGCAGTACTTC
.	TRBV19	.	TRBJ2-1	CASRATGSYNEQFF	TGTGCCAGTCGGGCTACGGGGTCCTACAATGAGCAGTTCTTC
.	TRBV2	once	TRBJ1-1	CARPVGQNTEAFF	TGTGCCCGACCTGTGGGACAAAACACTGAAGCTTTCTTT
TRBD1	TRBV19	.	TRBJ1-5	CASSTQGARNQPQHF	TGTGCCAGTAGTACACAGGGGGCACGCAATCAGCCCCAGCATTTT
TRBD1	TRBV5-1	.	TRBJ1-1	CASSLGQGAFSTEAFF	TGCGCCAGCAGCTTGGGACAGGGGGCTTTTAGCACTGAAGCTTTCTTT
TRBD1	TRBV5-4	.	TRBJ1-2	CASSEWTGRGYTF	TGTGCCAGCAGCGAATGGACAGGGCGAGGCTACACCTTC
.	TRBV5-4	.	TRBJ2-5	CASSHDSPRTQYF	TGTGCCAGCAGCCATGACAGTCCTAGGACCCAGTACTTC
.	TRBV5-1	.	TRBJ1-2	CASSAGHGYGYTF	TGCGCCAGCAGCGCCGGACACGGGTATGGCTACACCTTC
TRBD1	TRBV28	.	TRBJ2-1	CASSSIGQGEISDEQFF	TGTGCCAGCAGTTCTATAGGACAGGGAGAAATTTCCGATGAGCAGTTCTTC
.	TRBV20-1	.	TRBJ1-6	CSASTRGNSPLHF	TGCAGTGCTAGTACGAGGGGGAATTCACCCCTCCACTTT
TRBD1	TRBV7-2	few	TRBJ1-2	CASSLPGTASNYGYTF	TGTGCCAGCAGCTTACCCGGGACAGCATCTAACTATGGCTACACCTTC
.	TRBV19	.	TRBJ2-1	CASKPGVDYNEQFF	TGTGCCAGTAAGCCCGGAGTGGACTACAATGAGCAGTTCTTC
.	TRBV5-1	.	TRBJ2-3	CASIAVGSSTDTQYF	TGCGCCAGCATCGCGGTTGGGAGTAGCACAGATACGCAGTATTTT
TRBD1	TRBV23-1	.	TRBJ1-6	CASSLQPGTGYSPLHF	TGCGCCAGCAGCCTACAACCCGGGACAGGGTACTCACCCCTCCACTTT